A single sample is the source of the 8 T cell receptor beta chains below, sequenced in a study of spatial heterogeneity in lung cancer. The time point: blood at routine non-recurrence follow-up after resection. MiXCR, applied by TCRdb to the 5' RACE reads, yields one record per CDR3 protein. The sample lists fewer than 25,000 distinct CDR3 sequences; almost 10% were seen once. The sequenced sample was PBMCs, obtained at follow-up. The receptors shown here come from a male donor with early-stage non-small cell lung cancer.

This clonotype has just a few counts. This rearrangement joins TRBV15 to TRBJ2-1; D ambiguous. V was trimmed by 5 bases and J by 3 bases, leaving 8 bases between them. Germline assignment: CDR1 LNHNV and CDR2 YYDKDF (reference sequence). The CDR3 runs 13 residues. DNA for the CDR3: TGTGCCACCAGCGGGCGGATCTACAATGAGCAGTTCTTC. This gives the protein CATSGRIYNEQFF.

This clonotype was seen a few times. This chain's CDR3 is CATSREGAETNEKLFF. The CDR3 coding sequence is TGTGCCACCAGCAGAGAAGGGGCGGAAACTAATGAAAAACTGTTTTTT. The chain combines TRBV15 with TRBJ1-4; tentative D call: TRBD1 (5 bases). This CDR3 region has 16 residues. The germline V gene has CDR1 LNHNV and CDR2 YYDKDF (reference sequence). Trimming left V 0 bases short and J 1 base short, with 9 bases between.

J is TRBJ1-5 and V is TRBV4-2; D is possibly TRBD1 (5 bases). The CDR3 length is 16 residues. The ends were cut back, 0 bases at V and 6 bases at J, with 15 bases in the middle. CDR1 LGHNA and CDR2 YNFKEQ come from the germline V gene. CDR3: CASSQDPRGMGQPQHF. CDR3 coding DNA: TGTGCCAGCAGCCAAGATCCGAGGGGCATGGGTCAGCCCCAGCATTTT.

This clonotype was seen many times. The V call is TRBV4-1, the J call TRBJ1-2; possibly TRBD1 for D (5 bases). CDR1 and CDR2 (germline): MGHRA, YSYEKL. CDR3 length: 14 residues. Trimming removed 1 base at V and 8 bases at J, with 14 bases between. The CDR3 bases are TGCGCCAGCAGCCAAGCGAACGGGGCTGAAGGCTACACCTTC. Its translation is CASSQANGAEGYTF.

The chain employs TRBV7-2 and TRBJ1-1; unclear D gene. V was clipped by 7 bases and J by 5 bases, with 14 bases between them. There are 13 residues in the CDR3. The V gene's germline CDR1 is SGHTA and CDR2 FQGNSA. This chain's CDR3 is CASTNTSWTEAFF. The CDR3 DNA follows: TGTGCCAGCACCAATACGTCGTGGACTGAAGCTTTCTTT.

This clonotype was seen a few times. The CDR3 sequence: CASSPTRGETQYF. In DNA, the CDR3 is TGTGCCAGTAGTCCCACCAGAGGGGAGACCCAGTACTTC. V usage is TRBV19 and J usage is TRBJ2-5, with a tentative D call TRBD2 (5 bases). The CDR3 extends over 13 amino acids. Germline-derived CDR1 and CDR2 are LNHDA and SQIVND (reference sequence). Trimming took 5 bases from V and 5 from J, leaving 12 bases between them.

This clonotype was detected a few times. This CDR3 reads CASSGQAWVAFF. CDR3 DNA sequence: TGTGCCAGCAGTGGACAGGCCTGGGTGGCTTTCTTT. The V call is TRBV28, the J call TRBJ1-1, with 7 nucleotides matching TRBD1. Germline CDR1 is MDHEN and CDR2 is SYDVKM. With V trimmed by 5 bases and J by 11 bases, 8 bases remained unmatched. The CDR3 consists of 12 residues.

V and J are TRBV7-9 and TRBJ2-7; a weak D match, TRBD2 (5 bases). Trimming took off 3 bases at V and 2 bases at J, with 11 bases between the two ends. The CDR3 loop spans 14 amino acids. Germline CDR1 reads SEHNR; CDR2 reads FQNEAQ (reference sequence). The CDR3 DNA is TGTGCCAGCAGCTTGACGGGGAAGGCCTACGAGCAGTACTTC. It translates to CASSLTGKAYEQYF.